The sequence of this T cell receptor (beta chain) was determined in a study of T-cell reconstitution after alpha-beta-depleted transplantation in children. Study-level points and caveats: Fresh T-cell production supplied most of the T-cell counts and diversity seen one year after transplant. Expanded graft clones numbering several hundred reportedly gave rise to alpha-beta T cells about two months after transplant. Surviving recipient T cells and thymic progenitors underlay high day-60 TCRbeta diversity in some patients.

This clonotype appeared many times. Its target is not known. TCRbeta library construction was performed incorporating unique molecular identifiers. TCRdb called the PCR reads again in MiXCR, with one record for every CDR3 protein. The sample holds around 450,000 distinct CDR3 sequences; roughly a tenth are singletons and the top ten take 2%. This CDR3 is built from 12 residues. The V and J ends lost 3 bases and 5 bases respectively, with 7 bases between them. Germline V gene lookup returns CDR1 MDHEN and CDR2 SYDVKM. The source was PBMCs, collected before TCRalphabeta/CD19-depleted stem cell transplant. The gene calls are TRBV28 and TRBJ2-5; no clear D gene. This clonotype was sampled from a child under 10 years old with inherited bone marrow failure, due to receive a stem cell transplant. DNA of the CDR3: TGTGCCAGCAGTTTCTTAGTCGAGACCCAGTACTTC. It specifies CASSFLVETQYF.